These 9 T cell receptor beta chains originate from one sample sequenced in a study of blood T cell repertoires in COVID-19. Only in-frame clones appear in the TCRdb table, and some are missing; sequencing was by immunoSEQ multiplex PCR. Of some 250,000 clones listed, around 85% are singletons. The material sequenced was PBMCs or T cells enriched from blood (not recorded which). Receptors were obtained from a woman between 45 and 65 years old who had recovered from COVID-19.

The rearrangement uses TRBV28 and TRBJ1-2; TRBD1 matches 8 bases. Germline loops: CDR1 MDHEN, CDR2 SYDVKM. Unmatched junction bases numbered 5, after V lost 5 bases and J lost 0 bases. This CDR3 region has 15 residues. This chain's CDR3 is CASSPGQGPNYGYTF. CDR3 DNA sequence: TGTGCCAGCAGTCCCGGACAGGGCCCTAACTATGGCTACACCTTC.

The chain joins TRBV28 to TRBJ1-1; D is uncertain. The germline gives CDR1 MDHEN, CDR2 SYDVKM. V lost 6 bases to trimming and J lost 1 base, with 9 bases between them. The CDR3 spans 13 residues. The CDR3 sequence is CASRLIRNTEAFF. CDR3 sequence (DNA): TGTGCCAGCAGACTAATTCGGAACACTGAAGCTTTCTTT.

In DNA form, the CDR3 reads TGTGCCAGCAGTTTTTTGGGGACAGGGCTGGGAGAGACCCAGTACTTC. It codes for CASSFLGTGLGETQYF. The rearrangement uses TRBV28 and TRBJ2-5; 9 bases match TRBD1. CDR1 and CDR2 from the germline V gene are MDHEN and SYDVKM. The CDR3 length is 16 residues. Losses at the gene ends were 3 bases for V and 4 bases for J; bases not matched to a gene: 9.

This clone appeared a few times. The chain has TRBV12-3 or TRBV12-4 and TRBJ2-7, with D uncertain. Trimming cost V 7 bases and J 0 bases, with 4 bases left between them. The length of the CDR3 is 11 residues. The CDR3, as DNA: TGTGCCAGCATGAGCTCCTACGAGCAGTACTTC. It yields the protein CASMSSYEQYF.

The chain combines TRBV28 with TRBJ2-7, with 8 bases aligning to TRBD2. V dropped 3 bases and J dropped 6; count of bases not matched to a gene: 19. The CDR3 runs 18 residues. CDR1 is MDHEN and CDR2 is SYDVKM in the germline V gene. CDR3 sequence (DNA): TGTGCCAGCAGTTTTCCCTCCCCTCCTATTAGCGGGAACTCCGAGCAGTACTTC. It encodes CASSFPSPPISGNSEQYF.

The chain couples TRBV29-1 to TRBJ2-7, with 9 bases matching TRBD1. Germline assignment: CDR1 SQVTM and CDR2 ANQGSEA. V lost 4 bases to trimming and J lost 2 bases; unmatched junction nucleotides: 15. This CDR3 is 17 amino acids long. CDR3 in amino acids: CSVGDYMGTGIPYEQYF. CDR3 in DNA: TGCAGCGTTGGAGACTATATGGGGACAGGGATACCCTACGAGCAGTACTTC.

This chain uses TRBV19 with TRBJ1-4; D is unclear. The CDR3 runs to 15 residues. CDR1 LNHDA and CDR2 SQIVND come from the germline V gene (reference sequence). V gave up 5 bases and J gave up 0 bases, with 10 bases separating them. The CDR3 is CASSVSGTTNEKLFF. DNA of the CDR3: TGTGCCAGTAGTGTGTCGGGTACAACTAATGAAAAACTGTTTTTT.

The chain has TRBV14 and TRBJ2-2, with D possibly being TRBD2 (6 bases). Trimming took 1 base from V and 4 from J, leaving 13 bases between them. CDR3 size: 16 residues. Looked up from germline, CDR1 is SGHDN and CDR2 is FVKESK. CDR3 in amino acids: CASSQARTTLTGELFF. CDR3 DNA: TGTGCCAGCAGCCAAGCAAGGACTACCCTCACCGGGGAGCTGTTTTTT.

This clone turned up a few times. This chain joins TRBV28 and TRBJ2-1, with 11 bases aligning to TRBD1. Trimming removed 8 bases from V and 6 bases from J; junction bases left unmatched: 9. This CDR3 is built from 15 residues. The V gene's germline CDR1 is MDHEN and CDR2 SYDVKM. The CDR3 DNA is TGTGCCAGCCTCCTAACTGGGACAGGGGGCAATGAGCAGTTCTTC. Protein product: CASLLTGTGGNEQFF.